The sequence of this T cell receptor beta chain was determined in a study of control samples from healthy donors and cancer patients. The CDR3 spans 16 residues. The V gene end was trimmed by 0 bases and the J gene end by 9 bases; junction bases not matched to a gene: 7. The V gene's germline CDR1 is MNHEY and CDR2 SVGAGI. The repertoire was sequenced with immunoSEQ multiplex PCR; TCRdb's copy has only in-frame clones and lacks some. In the table there are 120,000 or so clones, about 92% of which are singletons. Sequenced sample: PBMCs. V and J are TRBV6-5 and TRBJ2-2; 10 nucleotides line up with TRBD1. The receptor was derived from a man older than 75 with head and neck cancer. This chain's CDR3 is CASSYSLTGGGRELFF. The CDR3 region has the DNA TGTGCCAGCAGTTACTCGCTGACAGGGGGCGGGCGGGAGCTGTTTTTT.